The clone carrying this TCR beta chain appeared many times. What it binds is unknown. The CDR3 runs 11 residues. Germline-derived CDR1 and CDR2 are SEHNR and FQNEAQ (reference sequence). V was pared by 8 bases and J by 7 bases, with 8 bases between. Thyroid ultrasound and orbital computed tomography, with clinical symptoms and serum thyroxine and TRAb, informed diagnoses. The source of the sample is a study of T cells in Graves' hyperthyroidism and ophthalmopathy. Study-wide results and caveats: Most thyroid clonotypes expanded above 0.001 appeared in blood too.

TCR beta CDR3 sequences were amplified from RNA transcripts. The study used the HTBI primer set for a first-round RT-PCR of the TCR CDR3. TCRdb re-called the multiplex PCR reads with MiXCR, one entry per CDR3 protein. The sample yields about 270,000 distinct CDR3 sequences, roughly 15% seen once. The chain uses TRBV7-9 and TRBJ1-4; D remains ambiguous. This receptor was obtained from a woman in her forties or fifties with Graves' hyperthyroidism that later progressed to Graves' ophthalmopathy. Sequenced input: blood. CDR3 nucleotides: TGTGCCAGCTCACCCGGTGAAAAACTGTTTTTT. Translation gives CASSPGEKLFF.